The sample holds one count of the clone carrying this T cell receptor (beta chain). The antigen remains undetermined. A read error is possible here, since a much larger clone lies one base away. Treg sorting used a CD4+CD25+CD127-/low gate. TCRdb analysed the 5' RACE reads with MiXCR anew, one entry per CDR3 protein. The sample lists about 57,000 distinct CDR3 sequences, 26% occurring once. Study results and caveats: The larger cohort examined one V-J beta rearrangement, not whole repertoires. Tumor Treg TCRs overlapped most with tumor naive CD4+ cells.

Input material: tumor-infiltrating Tregs sorted from the breast tumor. This receptor was obtained from a female donor with breast cancer.

The CDR3 nucleotides read TGCAGTGCTAGCAGGGGCAGGGTGAGGTCAGATACGCAGTATTTT. Translation gives CSASRGRVRSDTQYF. The chain has TRBV20-1 and TRBJ2-3; perhaps TRBD1 as D (6 bases). Germline CDR1 reads DFQATT; CDR2 reads SNEGSKA (reference sequence). Trimming shortened V by 3 bases and J by 4 bases, and 17 bases separated the two germline ends. The CDR3 length is 15 residues.